The 3 T cell receptor beta chains presented below share a single source sample, sequenced in a study of blood T cells in healthy people across ages. Combining a sample-barcoded 5' primer with a J-beta primer mix, a second PCR ran for about 7 to 12 cycles. TCRdb re-called the 5' RACE reads with MiXCR, one entry per CDR3 protein. The sample lists 1.5 million or so distinct CDR3 sequences; roughly 43% were seen once. The sample comprised blood. The receptor set was obtained from a woman aged 18-29 years in good health.

This chain uses TRBV3-1 with TRBJ2-3; D is possibly TRBD1 or TRBD2 (5 bases each). The V gene's germline CDR1 is LGHDT and CDR2 YNNKEL (reference sequence). The CDR3 has 16 amino acids. Between the trimmed V and J ends, which lost 4 bases and 3 bases, there was a span of 17 bases. CDR3 residues: CASSRSRDPRTDTQYF. The CDR3 DNA sequence: TGTGCCAGCAGCCGAAGCCGGGACCCCAGAACAGATACGCAGTATTTT.

The rearrangement links TRBV18 to TRBJ1-1, with 9 bases lining up with TRBD1. The CDR3 consists of 14 residues. CDR1 and CDR2 from the germline V gene are KGHSH and LQKENI. After removal of 4 bases from V and 7 bases from J, the junction contained 7 bases not matched to a gene. CDR3 region: CASSRAGTGREAFF. In DNA, the CDR3 is TGTGCCAGCTCACGAGCTGGGACAGGGCGTGAAGCTTTCTTT.

A few counts support this clonotype. V gene TRBV29-1 combines with J gene TRBJ2-3; 10 nucleotides align to TRBD1. The germline V gene has CDR1 SQVTM and CDR2 ANQGSEA. V lost 6 bases, J lost 4 bases, and 10 bases stayed unmatched. CDR3 size: 15 residues. As DNA, the CDR3 is TGCAGCGTGGGGGCGGGGGGACAGGGGCCAGATACGCAGTATTTT. Protein product: CSVGAGGQGPDTQYF.